The 27 T cell receptor beta chains below all came from one sample that was sequenced in a study of shared clonotypes between healthy human individuals. Method: immunoSEQ multiplex PCR; TCRdb's copy keeps in-frame clones and lacks some. This table has 2 million or so clones, 85% to 95% appearing once. Sequencing was carried out using naive CD4+ T cells sorted from blood. Indicated subset: CD45RA+ positively selected. The receptors were gathered from a man between 18 and 29 years old in good health.

The chain carries TRBV7-2 and TRBJ1-5, with TRBD1 identical over 8 bases. V was pared by 5 bases and J by 2 bases, with 5 bases of the junction left unmatched. This CDR3 has 15 residues. Germline assignment: CDR1 SGHTA and CDR2 FQGNSA. CDR3 in amino acids: CASSADRAGNQPQHF. CDR3 bases: TGTGCCAGCAGCGCGGACAGGGCGGGCAATCAGCCCCAGCATTTT.

CDR3 nucleotide sequence: TGTGCCAGTAGTTTGGGACAGGGGGTCCACGAGCAGTACTTC. Protein sequence: CASSLGQGVHEQYF. The chain links TRBV19 to TRBJ2-7, with 11 bases fitting TRBD1. J gave up 5 bases and V 5 bases, and 5 bases lay outside the gene matches. Germline assignment: CDR1 LNHDA and CDR2 SQIVND (reference sequence). The CDR3 loop spans 14 amino acids.

V and J are TRBV29-1 and TRBJ1-3; D possibly corresponds to TRBD1 (6 bases). The germline gives CDR1 SQVTM, CDR2 ANQGSEA. The CDR3 length is 16 residues. The chain's CDR3 is CSPHREEIESGNTIYF. CDR3 nucleotides: TGCAGTCCGCACAGGGAAGAAATAGAATCTGGAAACACCATATATTTT.

The chain joins TRBV29-1 to TRBJ2-7; D may be TRBD2 (6 bases). The CDR3 runs to 14 residues. Germline V gene sequence: CDR1 SQVTM, CDR2 ANQGSEA. V was clipped by 5 bases and J by 0 bases, with 14 bases between them. In nucleotides, the CDR3 is TGCAGCGTTCGCGGGACGTTGAGCTCCTACGAGCAGTACTTC. Encoded protein: CSVRGTLSSYEQYF.

The V gene is TRBV9, the J gene TRBJ2-1, with D possibly matching TRBD1 (5 bases). V was clipped by 3 bases and J by 4 bases, with 8 bases between them. The germline V gene encodes CDR1 SGDLS and CDR2 YYNGEE. The CDR3 loop spans 13 amino acids. The CDR3 bases are TGTGCCAGCAGCGAAGGGGTTTACAATGAGCAGTTCTTC. It is translated as CASSEGVYNEQFF.

The gene calls are TRBV7-9 and TRBJ2-7; 12 bases fit TRBD1. Germline CDR1 and CDR2: SEHNR and FQNEAQ (reference sequence). The CDR3 covers 14 residues. After removal of 5 bases from V and 8 bases from J, the junction contained 7 bases not matched to a gene. The CDR3 protein is CASSQGTGGAKQYF. The DNA of the CDR3 is TGTGCCAGCAGCCAAGGGACAGGGGGCGCAAAGCAGTACTTC. Combining the CDR3 with reference TRBV7-9 and TRBJ2-7 gives the whole variable domain DTGVSQNPRHKITKRGQNVTFRCDPISEHNRLYWYRQTLGQGPEFLTYFQNEAQLEKSRLLSDRFSAERPKGSFSTLEIQRTEQGDSAMYLCASSQGTGGAKQYFGPGTRLTVT.

The chain recombines TRBV4-2 with TRBJ2-3; D is ambiguous. Germline V gene sequence: CDR1 LGHNA, CDR2 YNFKEQ. Trimming took 3 bases from V and 6 from J, leaving 10 bases between them. This CDR3 contains 13 residues. CDR3 sequence: CASSHGSLDTQYF. CDR3 nucleotides: TGTGCCAGCAGCCATGGGTCACTGGATACGCAGTATTTT.

In regard to this clone: Germline is not matched at one junction end, which may reflect a read error. The CDR3 loop is CASSFGENNEQFF. CDR3 DNA: TGTGCTAGCAGCTTCGGAGAAAACAATGAGCAGTTCTTC. This chain joins TRBV7-7 and TRBJ2-1; D is unclear. Germline loops: CDR1 SSHAT, CDR2 FNYEAQ (reference sequence). The CDR3 runs to 13 residues.

V usage is TRBV28 and J usage is TRBJ2-4; no clear D. Trimming removed 5 bases at V and 6 bases at J, with 17 bases between. The CDR3 totals 15 residues. Germline lookup yields CDR1 MDHEN and CDR2 SYDVKM. In nucleotides, the CDR3 is TGTGCCAGCAGTCTCTCCCTATCTGGATTAAACATTCAGTACTTC. Protein product: CASSLSLSGLNIQYF. Full variable domain (rest looked up from reference TRBV28 and TRBJ2-4): DVKVTQSSRYLVKRTGEKVFLECVQDMDHENMFWYRQDPGLGLRLIYFSYDVKMKEKGDIPEGYSVSREKKERFSLILESASTNQTSMYLCASSLSLSGLNIQYFGAGTRLSVL.

The genes are TRBV7-2 and TRBJ2-5; 10 positions agree with TRBD2. The CDR3 is made up of 16 amino acids. V was pared by 3 bases and J by 0 bases, with 4 bases of the junction left unmatched. From germline, CDR1 is SGHTA and CDR2 FQGNSA. This CDR3 is CASSLGGLANQETQYF. In DNA, the CDR3 is TGTGCCAGCAGCTTGGGGGGACTAGCGAACCAAGAGACCCAGTACTTC.

The CDR3 DNA follows: TGTGCCAGCGTTCTGAGCGGGAATTGGGAGACCCAGTACTTC. It translates to CASVLSGNWETQYF. The chain carries TRBV2 and TRBJ2-5; 7 positions agree with TRBD2. CDR1 SNHLY and CDR2 FYNNEI come from the germline V gene. With V trimmed by 8 bases and J by 5 bases, 11 bases remained unmatched. The CDR3 length is 14 residues.

The rearrangement uses TRBV5-4 and TRBJ1-1; D ambiguous. Trimming took 3 bases from V and 2 from J, leaving 8 bases between them. Germline CDR1 reads SGHNT; CDR2 reads YYREEE (reference sequence). The CDR3 spans 13 residues. CDR3 nucleotides: TGTGCCAGCAGCTCAAAAGCCAACACTGAAGCTTTCTTT. Its protein is CASSSKANTEAFF.

The chain has TRBV13 and TRBJ2-7; D possibly corresponds to TRBD1 (6 bases). Germline V gene sequence: CDR1 PRHDT, CDR2 FYEKMQ (reference sequence). The ends were cut back, 5 bases at V and 0 bases at J, with 11 bases in the middle. This CDR3 comprises 14 residues. CDR3 nucleotides: TGTGCCAGCAGCAACCGGGACAACTCCTACGAGCAGTACTTC. Its translation is CASSNRDNSYEQYF.

The chain employs TRBV28 and TRBJ2-3; TRBD1 aligns across 7 bases. The length of the CDR3 is 15 residues. The trim removed 2 bases at V and 1 base at J, leaving 3 bases unmatched. Per the germline V gene, CDR1 is MDHEN and CDR2 is SYDVKM. CDR3 sequence reads: CASSLGGQGTDTQYF. The DNA of the CDR3 is TGTGCCAGCAGTTTAGGTGGACAGGGCACAGATACGCAGTATTTT.

DNA for the CDR3: TGTGCCAGCAGCCCAACCGGGGACAATCAGCCCCAGCATTTT. Protein: CASSPTGDNQPQHF. The chain carries TRBV7-2 and TRBJ1-5; the D is unclear. CDR3 length equals 14 residues. The V end was cut by 5 bases, the J end by 3 bases, with 11 bases between. CDR1 and CDR2 (germline): SGHTA, FQGNSA.

This rearrangement joins TRBV12-5 to TRBJ1-2; D uncertain. The ends were cut back, 0 bases at V and 5 bases at J, with 10 bases in the middle. CDR3 size: 14 residues. Germline CDR1 LGHNT, CDR2 FRNRAP. The CDR3 reads CASGLVKGPYGYTF. CDR3 DNA sequence: TGTGCTAGTGGTTTGGTAAAAGGGCCTTATGGCTACACCTTC.

This clone appeared once. This chain links TRBV11-3 with TRBJ2-4; 10 nucleotides agree with TRBD1. V lost 5 bases to trimming and J lost 4 bases; unmatched junction nucleotides: 8. This CDR3 is 16 amino acids long. Germline loops: CDR1 SGHNT, CDR2 YENEEA. CDR3: CASSLSWGQGKNIQYF. The CDR3 DNA reads TGTGCCAGCAGCCTATCTTGGGGACAGGGGAAAAACATTCAGTACTTC.

This clone was detected only a few times. The V gene is TRBV6-1, the J gene TRBJ1-1, with 8 bases aligning to TRBD1. The CDR3 has 14 amino acids. CDR1 and CDR2 (germline): MNHNS, SASEGT. Trimming took 7 bases from V and 6 from J; bases not matched to a gene: 10. Here the CDR3 DNA reads TGTGCCAGCATTGGGGTTACACAGGGGGCTGAAGCTTTCTTT. Its protein is CASIGVTQGAEAFF.

In DNA form, the CDR3 reads TGTGCCAGCTCTGGGGACAGGCGTTCGGGTGGGGCCAACGTCCTGACTTTC. This gives the protein CASSGDRRSGGANVLTF. V is TRBV2 and J is TRBJ2-6; 8 bases are shared with TRBD1. CDR1 SNHLY and CDR2 FYNNEI come from the germline V gene. V lost 8 bases and J lost 3; bases outside the gene matches: 12. This CDR3 contains 17 residues. Filled out from reference TRBV2 and TRBJ2-6, the complete variable domain reads EPEVTQTPSHQVTQMGQEVILRCVPISNHLYFYWYRQILGQKVEFLVSFYNNEISEKSEIFDDQFSVERPDGSNFTLKIRSTKLEDSAMYFCASSGDRRSGGANVLTFGAGSRLTVL.

The chain has TRBV11-1 and TRBJ1-1; 7 bases align to TRBD1. The CDR3 sequence is 13 residues long. V trimming: 3 bases; J trimming: 8 bases; junction bases outside the gene matches: 6. Per the germline V gene, CDR1 is SGHAT and CDR2 is FQDESV (reference sequence). The CDR3 here is CASSFDRVAEAFF. CDR3 coding DNA: TGTGCCAGCAGCTTCGACAGGGTAGCCGAAGCTTTCTTT.

The V gene is TRBV5-4, the J gene TRBJ2-1; 8 bases line up with TRBD2. CDR3 length: 15 amino acids. The germline V gene has CDR1 SGHNT and CDR2 YYREEE (reference sequence). J gave up 6 bases and V 0 bases, and 5 bases lay outside the gene matches. The CDR3 nucleotides are TGTGCCAGCAGCTTGGCTGGCGGGGGGTTCAATGAGCAGTTCTTC. It specifies CASSLAGGGFNEQFF.

The chain couples TRBV18 to TRBJ1-4; D ambiguous. The germline gives CDR1 KGHSH, CDR2 LQKENI. V lost 5 bases and J lost 8, with 18 bases in between. This CDR3 contains 15 residues. CDR3 sequence (DNA): TGTGCCAGCTCATTCGTTGCGGGTCTTGGGGAAAAACTGTTTTTT. Translated, it gives CASSFVAGLGEKLFF.

This chain connects TRBV5-1 to TRBJ1-4; tentative D call: TRBD1 (5 bases). Germline CDR1 is SGHRS and CDR2 is YFSETQ. The CDR3 length is 14 residues. V lost 0 bases and J 8 bases, leaving 11 bases between the germline ends. In DNA form, the CDR3 reads TGCGCCAGCAGCTTGGACCCAGGGACCGAAAAACTGTTTTTT. Amino acids: CASSLDPGTEKLFF.

The rearrangement joins TRBV11-2 to TRBJ2-7; 9 positions match TRBD2. The length of the CDR3 is 17 residues. The J segment lost 6 bases and the V segment lost 2 bases, leaving 14 bases of the junction unmatched. Germline-derived CDR1 and CDR2 are SGHAT and FQNNGV. The CDR3 loop is CASSLTSLLAGRTEQYF. The CDR3 DNA is TGTGCCAGCAGCTTAACCAGCCTCCTAGCGGGAAGGACCGAGCAGTACTTC.

The J gene is TRBJ2-3, the V gene TRBV19, with D tentatively TRBD1 or TRBD2 (6 bases each). This CDR3 comprises 16 residues. The V end was cut by 6 bases, the J end by 4 bases, with 20 bases between. Germline-derived CDR1 and CDR2 are LNHDA and SQIVND (reference sequence). This CDR3 reads CASRRTTGQSSDTQYF. CDR3 nucleotides: TGTGCCAGTAGAAGGACTACAGGGCAATCATCAGATACGCAGTATTTT.

On this clone itself: Other nucleotide sequences from this sample produce the same CDR3. The chain is built from TRBV5-1 and TRBJ2-3; D gene uncertain. V lost 0 bases, J lost 6 bases, and 11 bases lay in between. Germline V gives CDR1 SGHRS, CDR2 YFSETQ. This CDR3 region has 14 residues. This chain's CDR3 is CASSLEGLGDTQYF. Written as DNA, the CDR3 is TGCGCCAGCAGCTTGGAAGGGTTAGGGGATACGCAGTATTTT. Complete variable domain (other parts from reference TRBV5-1 and TRBJ2-3): KAGVTQTPRYLIKTRGQQVTLSCSPISGHRSVSWYQQTPGQGLQFLFEYFSETQRNKGNFPGRFSGRQFSNSRSEMNVSTLELGDSALYLCASSLEGLGDTQYFGPGTRLTVL.

This clone appeared many times. This chain links TRBV18 with TRBJ1-6; D is unresolved. The CDR3 has 14 residues. The germline V gene has CDR1 KGHSH and CDR2 LQKENI. Trimming removed 3 bases at V and 6 bases at J, with 9 bases between. In DNA, the CDR3 is TGTGCCAGCTCACCCCGGGAAATTAATTCACCCCTCCACTTT. Amino acid sequence: CASSPREINSPLHF.